This record covers a single T cell receptor beta chain. Libraries were prepared by immunoSEQ multiplex PCR; TCRdb keeps only in-frame clonotypes and omits some of them. Of 350,000 to 400,000 clones in the sample, roughly 87% were seen once. Participants were aged about 18 to 89 years from more than 20 US areas. Cohort 3 donors were reported recovered after two negative PCRs, clearance, or symptom resolution. These data are taken from a study of blood T cell repertoires in COVID-19. V lost 4 bases and J lost 7, with 14 bases in between. Germline V gene sequence: CDR1 SGHTA, CDR2 FQGNSA. There are 14 residues in the CDR3.

The source is a woman in her 30s who had recovered from COVID-19. Sequencing was carried out using PBMCs or T cells enriched from blood (not recorded which). This chain joins TRBV7-2 and TRBJ1-5; no definite D call. Written as DNA, the CDR3 is TGTGCCAGCAGCTCATTTTACGCGGGACAGCCCCAGCATTTT. Its translation: CASSSFYAGQPQHF.